This TCR beta chain was recorded in a study of T cells in Graves' hyperthyroidism and ophthalmopathy. This clonotype was detected many times. Antigen: not known. Trimming stripped 6 bases from V and 4 bases from J, with 15 bases between. Per the germline V gene, CDR1 is ENHRY and CDR2 is SYGVKD. The CDR3 totals 14 residues. Template material for amplifying TCR beta CDR3 regions consisted of RNA transcripts. Initially, a first-round RT-PCR of the TCR CDR3 employed the HTBI primer set. TCRdb re-called the multiplex PCR reads with MiXCR, one entry per CDR3 protein. Of about 350,000 distinct CDR3 sequences in the sample, over 11% were seen once. Findings of the study overall: Separating ophthalmopathy from stable hyperthyroidism was achieved by a 13 V-J model. In blood, most of the thyroid clonotypes expanded above 0.001 were also present.

V usage is TRBV10-3 and J usage is TRBJ1-1; tentative D call: TRBD1 (6 bases). The source of this sequence is a woman in her twenties or thirties with Graves' hyperthyroidism. The sequencing input was blood. CDR3 sequence: CAIRERGQGTEAFF. CDR3 nucleotides: TGTGCCATCAGGGAACGGGGGCAGGGCACTGAAGCTTTCTTT.